This TCR beta chain was captured by sequencing in a study of beta chain features in type 1 diabetes. Expressed TCRB transcripts got sequenced, as all isolated RNA was reverse transcribed. Generated by immunoSEQ multiplex PCR, the TCRdb table keeps only in-frame clones and is missing some. This table holds about 150,000 clones, roughly 8.1% found once. The germline V gene has CDR1 SNHLY and CDR2 FYNNEI. Trimming shortened V by 2 bases and J by 11 bases, and 10 bases separated the two germline ends. The length of the CDR3 is 12 residues. Sequenced sample: central memory CD4+ T cells from blood. This sequence originates from a man younger than 35 in good health. The chain employs TRBV2 and TRBJ2-1; D perhaps matches TRBD2 (5 bases). CDR3 nucleotides: TGTGCCAGCAGTGAATTCCCGGGAAAGCAGTTCTTC. Its translation is CASSEFPGKQFF.